This section outlines one T cell receptor (beta chain) sequence together with its context. The entry originates in a study of blood T cell repertoires in COVID-19. Study overall: Spain, Italy and the United States supplied samples that represented acute and convalescent COVID-19. T cells, B-cell-depleted T cells, or PBMCs supplied cDNA or gDNA.

Germline-derived CDR1 and CDR2 are SGHKS and YYEKEE (reference sequence). The CDR3 totals 15 residues. Trimming stripped 1 base from V and 3 bases from J, with 11 bases between. Original data processing: For nucleated cells, counts were estimated from reference gene primer amplification. This table comes from immunoSEQ multiplex PCR, and its TCRdb copy is limited to in-frame clones, with some not included. That table is the source of V, J and clone size, and D and trimming were worked out from the DNA. The repertoire holds about 21,000 clones, with more than 70% as singletons. The receptor's source is a man between 40 and 49 years old with acute or convalescent COVID-19. The chain couples TRBV5-5 to TRBJ2-1; possibly TRBD1 for D (5 bases). Specimen: peripheral blood. CDR3 amino acids: CASSLTVGHYNEQFF. CDR3 sequence (DNA): TGTGCCAGCAGCTTGACGGTAGGACACTACAATGAGCAGTTCTTC.